The subject of this entry is one T cell receptor beta chain. The source of the sample is a study of PD-L1 blockade in urothelial cancer. Study-wide background: Males with urothelial cancer arising in the bladder constituted most of the roughly 30 patients. There were a median of roughly 140,000 T cells in blood samples.

Every PCR received spiked-in synthetic TCR analog templates. Sequenced by immunoSEQ multiplex PCR; TCRdb stores in-frame clones only, minus some. The profile shows more than 35,000 clones, roughly 82% of them singletons. This specimen consisted of PBMCs, obtained around atezolizumab (anti-PD-L1) treatment. The origin of this receptor is a man between 65 and 85 years old with urothelial cancer.

The CDR3 is CASEYRGSNQPQHF. DNA for the CDR3: TGTGCCAGCGAATACCGAGGCTCAAATCAGCCCCAGCATTTT. This rearrangement joins TRBV6-1 to TRBJ1-5; D is undetermined. CDR3 length equals 14 residues. The germline V gene has CDR1 MNHNS and CDR2 SASEGT. Deletions cut 8 bases from V and 4 bases from J, with 15 bases between.